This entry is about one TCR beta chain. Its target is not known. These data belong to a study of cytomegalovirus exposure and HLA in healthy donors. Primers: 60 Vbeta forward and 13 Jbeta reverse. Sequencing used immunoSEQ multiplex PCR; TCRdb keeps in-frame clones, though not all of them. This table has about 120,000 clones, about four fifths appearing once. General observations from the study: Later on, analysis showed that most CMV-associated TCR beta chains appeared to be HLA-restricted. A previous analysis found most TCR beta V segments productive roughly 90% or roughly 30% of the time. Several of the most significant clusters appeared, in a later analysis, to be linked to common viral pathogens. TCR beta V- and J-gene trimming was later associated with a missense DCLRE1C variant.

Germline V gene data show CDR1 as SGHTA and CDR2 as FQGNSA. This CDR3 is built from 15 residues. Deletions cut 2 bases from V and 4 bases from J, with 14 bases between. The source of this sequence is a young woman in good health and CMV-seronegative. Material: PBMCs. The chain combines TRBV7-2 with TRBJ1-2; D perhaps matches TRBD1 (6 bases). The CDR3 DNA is TGTGCCAGCAGCTTAAGTTCCGGACAGACCTATGGCTACACCTTC. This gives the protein CASSLSSGQTYGYTF.